A selection of T cell receptor beta chains follows, all from one sample in a study of blood T cell repertoires in COVID-19. TCRdb keeps only in-frame clones here, not all; method: immunoSEQ multiplex PCR. The table records roughly 200,000 clones, around 85% of them present only once. Specimen: PBMCs or T cells enriched from blood (not recorded which). The source of these receptors is a man in his forties or fifties who had recovered from COVID-19. Both conserved end residues are part of each CDR3. The order of the fields is V gene, clone size, J gene, D gene, CDR3 length, CDR3 DNA, CDR3 protein. D genes are given only for firm matches. Clone size is given for some rows only: seen once, a few or many times, or a class if the clone is expanded.

V: TRBV3-1/TRBV3-2; size: -; J: TRBJ2-1; D: -; length: 16; DNA: TGTGCCAGCAGCCAAGATTCGGAGAGCTCCTACAATGAGCAGTTCTTC; CDR3: CASSQDSESSYNEQFF
V: TRBV19; size: -; J: TRBJ1-5; D: TRBD1; length: 15; DNA: TGTGCCAGTAGTTACGGGACAGGGCTTAATCAGCCCCAGCATTTT; CDR3: CASSYGTGLNQPQHF
V: TRBV9; size: -; J: TRBJ2-7; D: TRBD1; length: 16; DNA: TGTGCCAGCAGCGTAGGGACAGGCGGTAGCTCCTACGAGCAGTACTTC; CDR3: CASSVGTGGSSYEQYF
V: TRBV13; size: -; J: TRBJ2-7; D: -; length: 16; DNA: TGTGCCAGCAGCGCCCTCGGGAGCGGGCACTCCTACGAGCAGTACTTC; CDR3: CASSALGSGHSYEQYF
V: TRBV5-8; size: -; J: TRBJ2-7; D: -; length: 12; DNA: TGTGCCAGCAGCTTGTCAGACTACGAGCAGTACTTC; CDR3: CASSLSDYEQYF
V: TRBV18; size: -; J: TRBJ2-7; D: TRBD1; length: 15; DNA: TGTGCCAGCTCACCTGGACAGGGTATTGTACACGAGCAGTACTTC; CDR3: CASSPGQGIVHEQYF
V: TRBV20-1; size: -; J: TRBJ2-2; D: TRBD1; length: 14; DNA: TGCAGTGCTAGTCCGGGACAGGGGGCCGGGGAGCTGTTTTTT; CDR3: CSASPGQGAGELFF
V: TRBV5-1; size: once; J: TRBJ2-7; D: -; length: 15; DNA: TGCGCCAGCAGCCTCGATCGGACTAACCCCTACGAGCAGTACTTC; CDR3: CASSLDRTNPYEQYF
V: TRBV11-3; size: -; J: TRBJ1-1; D: -; length: 15; DNA: TGTGCCAGCAGCTATGACAGTCAAGTGAACACTGAAGCTTTCTTT; CDR3: CASSYDSQVNTEAFF
V: TRBV6-5; size: -; J: TRBJ1-3; D: -; length: 15; DNA: TGTGCCAGCAGGGATTCAGGCTTCTCTGGAAACACCATATATTTT; CDR3: CASRDSGFSGNTIYF
V: TRBV27; size: once; J: TRBJ1-6; D: -; length: 15; DNA: TGTGCCAGCAGCACATTAACAGGGAAAAGATCACCCCTCCACTTT; CDR3: CASSTLTGKRSPLHF
V: TRBV29-1; size: -; J: TRBJ1-4; D: -; length: 11; DNA: TGCAGCGTTGGGCGGAATGAAAAACTGTTTTTT; CDR3: CSVGRNEKLFF
V: TRBV9; size: -; J: TRBJ1-2; D: -; length: 14; DNA: TGTGCCAGCAGCGTAGGTTGGGCGGCGGACTTCTACACCTTC; CDR3: CASSVGWAADFYTF
V: TRBV6-4; size: -; J: TRBJ1-1; D: TRBD1; length: 14; DNA: TGTGCCAGCAGTACGGGACAGGGGAACACTGAAGCTTTCTTT; CDR3: CASSTGQGNTEAFF
V: TRBV27; size: -; J: TRBJ1-3; D: -; length: 15; DNA: TGTGCCAGCAGTTCCTCACAGTTCTCTGGAAACACCATATATTTT; CDR3: CASSSSQFSGNTIYF
V: TRBV10-3; size: -; J: TRBJ2-7; D: -; length: 12; DNA: TGTGCCATCAGTGCGACAGATTACGAGCAGTACTTC; CDR3: CAISATDYEQYF
V: TRBV30; size: -; J: TRBJ1-2; D: -; length: 12; DNA: TGTGCCTGGAGTGTAACCGGGAGCGGCTACACCTTC; CDR3: CAWSVTGSGYTF
V: TRBV9; size: -; J: TRBJ2-1; D: TRBD2; length: 14; DNA: TGTGCCAGCAGCCCCCAGGCGGGGGACAATGAGCAGTTCTTC; CDR3: CASSPQAGDNEQFF
V: TRBV19; size: -; J: TRBJ1-1; D: -; length: 16; DNA: TGTGCCAGTAGTTATCCCTTGCGCGGGATGAACACTGAAGCTTTCTTT; CDR3: CASSYPLRGMNTEAFF
V: TRBV7-9; size: -; J: TRBJ2-1; D: -; length: 14; DNA: TGTGCCAGCAGCTTAGTGACAGAGGAGAATGAGCAGTTCTTC; CDR3: CASSLVTEENEQFF
V: TRBV27; size: -; J: TRBJ2-3; D: TRBD2; length: 16; DNA: TGTGCCAGCAGTTTATCAACGGGAGGGCCTGAGGGTACGCAGTATTTT; CDR3: CASSLSTGGPEGTQYF
V: TRBV4-1; size: -; J: TRBJ2-7; D: TRBD1; length: 17; DNA: TGCGCCAGCAGCCAAGATCGCAGGGACAGGGGATTCTACGAGCAGTACTTC; CDR3: CASSQDRRDRGFYEQYF
V: TRBV12-3/TRBV12-4; size: once; J: TRBJ2-5; D: TRBD2; length: 13; DNA: TGTGCCAGCAGTCCAGGACGGGGGGAGGAAGAGTACTTC; CDR3: CASSPGRGEEEYF
V: TRBV6-1; size: few; J: TRBJ1-1; D: -; length: 14; DNA: TGTGCCAGCAGTGAACAGCCGGGAGACACTGAAGCTTTCTTT; CDR3: CASSEQPGDTEAFF
V: TRBV7-2; size: -; J: TRBJ2-3; D: -; length: 15; DNA: TGTGCCAGCAGCCCCTTCTGGGCCCCGGCGGATACGCAGTATTTT; CDR3: CASSPFWAPADTQYF
V: TRBV27; size: -; J: TRBJ1-3; D: -; length: 15; DNA: TGTGCCAGCAGTCCAGCCGGGATCACTGGAAACACCATATATTTT; CDR3: CASSPAGITGNTIYF
V: TRBV5-5; size: -; J: TRBJ1-5; D: -; length: 13; DNA: TGTGCCAGCGGCCTAGGTGGGAATCAGCCCCAGCATTTT; CDR3: CASGLGGNQPQHF
V: TRBV2; size: few; J: TRBJ1-1; D: TRBD1; length: 13; DNA: TGTGCCAGCCGGGACAGACTGAACACTGAAGCTTTCTTT; CDR3: CASRDRLNTEAFF
V: TRBV6-2/TRBV6-3; size: -; J: TRBJ2-7; D: -; length: 12; DNA: TGTGCCAGCAGCAACTCAATCTACGAGCAGTACTTC; CDR3: CASSNSIYEQYF
V: TRBV11-2; size: -; J: TRBJ2-3; D: -; length: 11; DNA: TGTGCCAGCAGCTTAGTCGGTACGCAGTATTTT; CDR3: CASSLVGTQYF
V: TRBV19; size: once; J: TRBJ1-6; D: TRBD1; length: 14; DNA: TGTGCCAGTAGTACCGGGACAGCTAATTCACCCCTCCACTTT; CDR3: CASSTGTANSPLHF
V: TRBV21-1; size: -; J: TRBJ1-5; D: -; length: 13; DNA: TGTGCCTTCCCCGGGACAAGCTATCAGCCCCAGCATTTT; CDR3: CAFPGTSYQPQHF
V: TRBV9; size: -; J: TRBJ1-3; D: -; length: 14; DNA: TGTGCCAGCAGCTCCCCGGGGGCTGGAAACACCATATATTTT; CDR3: CASSSPGAGNTIYF
V: TRBV10-3; size: few; J: TRBJ1-1; D: -; length: 15; DNA: TGTGCCATCAGCTCGTTCAGGGGTGGTGACACTGAAGCTTTCTTT; CDR3: CAISSFRGGDTEAFF
V: TRBV6-2/TRBV6-3; size: -; J: TRBJ2-7; D: TRBD1; length: 16; DNA: TGTGCCAGCAGTGATTGGAGACAGGGAAACTCCTACGAGCAGTACTTC; CDR3: CASSDWRQGNSYEQYF
V: TRBV29-1; size: -; J: TRBJ1-4; D: -; length: 13; DNA: TGCAGCGTTGAACCCAGGGGAAGTGAAAAACTGTTTTTT; CDR3: CSVEPRGSEKLFF
V: TRBV7-9; size: -; J: TRBJ1-2; D: TRBD1; length: 16; DNA: TGTGCCAGCAGCTCAAAGGACAGGCCCTTCAACTATGGCTACACCTTC; CDR3: CASSSKDRPFNYGYTF
V: TRBV25-1; size: few; J: TRBJ1-6; D: TRBD1; length: 16; DNA: TGTGCCAGCAGTGAATATAGGGGACAGGGGGAATCACCCCTCCACTTT; CDR3: CASSEYRGQGESPLHF
V: TRBV9; size: -; J: TRBJ2-3; D: TRBD2; length: 14; DNA: TGTGCCAGCAGCGTAGAAGGGAGGGGTGGTACGCAGTATTTT; CDR3: CASSVEGRGGTQYF
V: TRBV2; size: many; J: TRBJ2-2; D: TRBD2; length: 15; DNA: TGTGCCAGCAGACTAGCTAGCGGGCCCACCGGGGAGCTGTTTTTT; CDR3: CASRLASGPTGELFF
V: TRBV19; size: -; J: TRBJ1-1; D: -; length: 13; DNA: TGTGCCAGTAGTATAGATGAGGGCACTGAAGCTTTCTTT; CDR3: CASSIDEGTEAFF